Below are 10 T cell receptor beta chains sequenced from a single sample in a study of cytomegalovirus exposure and HLA in healthy donors. The PCR was carried out with 60 Vbeta primers and 13 Jbeta primers. Repertoires were generated with immunoSEQ multiplex PCR, while TCRdb's copy carries only in-frame clones and drops some. Here the sample spans approximately 70,000 clones, around 78% being singletons. The sequenced sample consisted of PBMCs. These receptors were obtained from a man in his fifties in good health and CMV-seronegative.

The chain links TRBV10-3 to TRBJ2-5; TRBD2 might be the D (5 bases). Trimming cost V 8 bases and J 7 bases, with 17 bases left between them. The CDR3 is 13 residues long. Germline V gene lookup returns CDR1 ENHRY and CDR2 SYGVKD. CDR3 DNA sequence: TGTGCCATCCGGGGTAGTCTCGGAGGGACCCAGTACTTC. Protein product: CAIRGSLGGTQYF.

The chain uses TRBV5-1 and TRBJ2-7; a weak D match, TRBD1 (6 bases). This CDR3 has 13 amino acids. Germline V gene sequence: CDR1 SGHRS, CDR2 YFSETQ. V was clipped by 8 bases and J by 0 bases, with 12 bases between them. CDR3 amino acids: CASSGTSSYEQYF. CDR3 DNA: TGCGCCAGTTCCGGGACAAGCTCCTACGAGCAGTACTTC.

The genes are TRBV25-1 and TRBJ1-4; D is uncertain. Germline CDR1 MGHDK, CDR2 SYGVNS. Trimming shortened V by 1 base and J by 8 bases, and 14 bases separated the two germline ends. The length of the CDR3 is 15 residues. The CDR3 here is CASSESQIQVEKLFF. The CDR3 DNA sequence: TGTGCCAGCAGTGAATCCCAGATCCAGGTGGAAAAACTGTTTTTT. The full variable domain, with the rest looked up from reference TRBV25-1 and TRBJ1-4, is EADIYQTPRYLVIGTGKKITLECSQTMGHDKMYWYQQDPGMELHLIHYSYGVNSTEKGDLSSESTVSRIRTEHFPLTLESARPSHTSQYLCASSESQIQVEKLFFGSGTQLSVL.

The chain combines TRBV5-1 with TRBJ2-1; tentative D call: TRBD2 (6 bases). Germline assignment: CDR1 SGHRS and CDR2 YFSETQ. The CDR3 has 15 residues. Trimming removed 1 base at V and 9 bases at J, with 17 bases between. In nucleotides, the CDR3 is TGCGCCAGCAGCTTGATTCCAGGGAGGAACAGTGAGCAGTTCTTC. It codes for CASSLIPGRNSEQFF. Together with reference TRBV5-1 and TRBJ2-1, the CDR3 gives the full variable domain: KAGVTQTPRYLIKTRGQQVTLSCSPISGHRSVSWYQQTPGQGLQFLFEYFSETQRNKGNFPGRFSGRQFSNSRSEMNVSTLELGDSALYLCASSLIPGRNSEQFFGPGTRLTVL.

The genes are TRBV29-1 and TRBJ1-2, with D hard to call. V was pared by 3 bases and J by 5 bases, with 7 bases between. The CDR3 is made up of 11 amino acids. The V gene's germline CDR1 is SQVTM and CDR2 ANQGSEA. The DNA for the CDR3 is TGCAGCGTTGATCCCCAATATGGCTACACCTTC. It codes for CSVDPQYGYTF.

The chain carries TRBV27 and TRBJ1-2, with D perhaps matching TRBD1 (5 bases). In germline, CDR1 is MNHEY, CDR2 SMNVEV (reference sequence). The length of the CDR3 is 15 residues. V dropped 3 bases and J dropped 2 bases, with 13 bases sitting between them. The CDR3 spells CASSFIGGVNYGYTF. CDR3 DNA sequence: TGTGCCAGCAGTTTCATCGGGGGGGTCAACTATGGCTACACCTTC.

The V call is TRBV2, the J call TRBJ1-4; TRBD1 might be the D (6 bases). Trimming removed 2 bases at V and 5 bases at J, with 12 bases between. Germline CDR1 is SNHLY and CDR2 is FYNNEI. The CDR3 has 15 residues. CDR3 region: CASSEQGRANEKLFF. Here the CDR3 DNA reads TGTGCCAGCAGTGAACAGGGGAGGGCAAATGAAAAACTGTTTTTT.

This clone showed up just once. This chain links TRBV6-1 with TRBJ2-5, with D uncertain. The DNA end is more similar to TRBJ2-7, so the J call may be wrong. The CDR3 covers 15 residues. Germline lookup yields CDR1 MNHNS and CDR2 SASEGT. The CDR3 is CASSEAGNFVYEQYF. The CDR3 DNA is TGTGCCAGCAGTGAGGCAGGAAATTTTGTCTACGAGCAGTACTTC.

This chain links TRBV30 with TRBJ1-1; 8 bases are shared with TRBD1. Germline-derived CDR1 and CDR2 are GTSNPN and SVGIG (reference sequence). CDR3 size: 17 residues. Trimming at V came to 0 bases and at J to 0 bases, leaving 9 bases not matched to a gene. The CDR3 DNA reads TGTGCCTGGAGTGTCCCGGACAGGGAAATTATGAACACTGAAGCTTTCTTT. It specifies CAWSVPDREIMNTEAFF.

V usage is TRBV27 and J usage is TRBJ1-5, with no clear D. In germline, CDR1 is MNHEY, CDR2 SMNVEV (reference sequence). Trimming stripped 0 bases from V and 0 bases from J, with 9 bases between. The CDR3 is made up of 16 amino acids. The CDR3 bases are TGTGCCAGCAGTTTATCTTCCCGGGGTAGCAATCAGCCCCAGCATTTT. It translates to CASSLSSRGSNQPQHF.